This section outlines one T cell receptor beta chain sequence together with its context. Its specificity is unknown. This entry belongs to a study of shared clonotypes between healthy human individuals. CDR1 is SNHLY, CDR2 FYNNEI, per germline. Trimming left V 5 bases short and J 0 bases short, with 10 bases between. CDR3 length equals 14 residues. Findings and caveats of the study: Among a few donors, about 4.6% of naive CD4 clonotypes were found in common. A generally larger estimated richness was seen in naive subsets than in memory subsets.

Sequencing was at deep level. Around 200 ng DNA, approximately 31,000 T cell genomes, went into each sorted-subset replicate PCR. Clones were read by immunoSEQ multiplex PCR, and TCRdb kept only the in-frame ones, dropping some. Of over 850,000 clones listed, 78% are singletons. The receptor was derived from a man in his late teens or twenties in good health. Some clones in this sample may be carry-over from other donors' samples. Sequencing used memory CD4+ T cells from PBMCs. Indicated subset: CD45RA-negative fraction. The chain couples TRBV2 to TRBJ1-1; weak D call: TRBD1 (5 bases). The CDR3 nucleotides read TGTGCCAGCAGTAACGGGGCGATGAACACTGAAGCTTTCTTT. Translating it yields CASSNGAMNTEAFF. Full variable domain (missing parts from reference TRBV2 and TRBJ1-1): EPEVTQTPSHQVTQMGQEVILRCVPISNHLYFYWYRQILGQKVEFLVSFYNNEISEKSEIFDDQFSVERPDGSNFTLKIRSTKLEDSAMYFCASSNGAMNTEAFFGQGTRLTVV.